Reported below is one T cell receptor (beta chain). What it recognizes is unknown. This entry is derived from a study of post-analysis software for immune sequencing data. For the study at large: The study covered relapsing-remitting, secondary progressive and progressive-relapsing courses of multiple sclerosis.

Overall study results and limits: Normalized Chao1 diversity was significantly lower in multiple sclerosis patients than in controls. Controls showed lower frequencies than patients for a few TRBV segments, and TRBV5-6, TRBV5-1 and TRBV20-1 were among these.

The TCR beta cDNA libraries contained unique molecular identifiers. The yield from around 1 to 10 million T cells was approximately 500,000 cDNA molecules in total. TCRdb processed the PCR reads anew with MiXCR; each CDR3 protein has one entry. The repertoire consists of roughly 650,000 distinct CDR3 sequences, with 55% to 60% occurring once and the leading ten covering roughly 10%. V was shortened by 6 bases and J by 2 bases, with 7 bases between the two germline ends. Germline loops: CDR1 ENHRY, CDR2 SYGVKD. The CDR3 sequence is 12 residues long. The J gene is TRBJ1-1, the V gene TRBV10-3, with D unclear. The sequenced sample was blood. The TCR comes from a girl aged 2-10 years with multiple sclerosis. The CDR3 sequence: CAIRASNTEAFF. DNA for the CDR3: TGTGCCATCAGAGCATCTAACACTGAAGCTTTCTTT.